This T cell receptor beta chain was recorded in a study of CD8+CD57+ T cells in acquired aplastic anemia. About the study: DNA from sorted CD4+ and CD8+ cells averaged approximately 3.5 ug.

As for this clonotype: Germline is not matched at one junction end, which may reflect a read error.

Before being chosen for sequencing, patients had shown CD8+CD57+ cell expansion by flow cytometry. Patients uniformly had severe acquired aplastic anemia. By the time of blood sampling, patients had still received no therapy. Per the germline V gene, CDR1 is SGHRS and CDR2 is YFSETQ. The CDR3 runs 13 residues. Genomic DNA templated the TCR beta VDJ and CDR3 profiling. TCRdb re-called the reads through MiXCR, storing one row per CDR3 protein. The sample holds 200,000 to 300,000 distinct CDR3 sequences, around 82% seen once. This chain links TRBV5-1 with TRBJ2-3; D gene uncertain. The sequence came from a human donor with aplastic anemia. Sequenced input: sorted CD4+, CD8+, or CD8+CD57+ T cells (not recorded which) from PBMCs. CDR3 sequence (DNA): TGCGCCAGCGGGTTGCGGTCGGACGATAAGCAGTATTTT. This encodes CASGLRSDDKQYF.